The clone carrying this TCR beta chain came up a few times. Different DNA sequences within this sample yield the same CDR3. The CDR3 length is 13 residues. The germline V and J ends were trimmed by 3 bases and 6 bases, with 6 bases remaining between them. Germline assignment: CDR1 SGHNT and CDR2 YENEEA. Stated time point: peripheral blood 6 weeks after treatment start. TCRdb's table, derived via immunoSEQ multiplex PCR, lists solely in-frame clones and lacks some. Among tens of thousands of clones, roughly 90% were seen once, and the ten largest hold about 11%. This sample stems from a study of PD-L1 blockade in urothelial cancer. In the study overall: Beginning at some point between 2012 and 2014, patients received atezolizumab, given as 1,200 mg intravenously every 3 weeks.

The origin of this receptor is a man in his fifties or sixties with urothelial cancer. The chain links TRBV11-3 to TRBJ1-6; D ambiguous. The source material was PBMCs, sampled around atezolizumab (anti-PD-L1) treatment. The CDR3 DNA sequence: TGTGCCAGCAGCTTGGGAGGTAATTCACCCCTCCACTTT. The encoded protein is CASSLGGNSPLHF.